This section outlines one T cell receptor beta chain sequence together with its context. The specificity of this receptor is unknown. Qualities for individual bases were not recorded, and no much larger clone is one base off. This sample stems from a study of T cell repertoires in chronic hepatitis B (dated by TCRdb to about 2019). Libraries were constructed by the immunoSEQ multiplex PCR assay. The table was pulled from immuneACCESS by TCRdb, which kept in-frame rearrangements only. Such tables lose some clones; where checked, under half of the loss comes from unresolved V genes, and the rest has no known cause. Counted in this sample were roughly 560 clones; around 82% of them appeared once. The ten largest account for around 19% of the sample. The cysteine opens and the phenylalanine closes a CDR3 of 13 amino acids. This entry keeps only the CDR3 DNA: 39 bases, framed from base 1. CDR1 SNHLY and CDR2 FYNNEI are derived from the germline V gene. The germline ends are 9 bases apart after V is trimmed by 4 bases and J by 2 bases.

The chain is assembled from TRBV2 and TRBJ2-7; the D gene is not confidently resolved. This TCR came from a human donor with chronic hepatitis B virus infection. The sample taken for sequencing was total CD8+ T cells from PBMCs. The nucleotides are TGTGCCAGCAGTGTTGGCGGACCCTACGAGCAGTACTTC. This gives the protein CASSVGGPYEQYF.